This T cell receptor (beta chain) was documented in a study of T cell repertoires in cytomegalovirus infection. The wider study: Selected CMV epitopes included recently identified HLA-C-restricted ones as well as well-studied HLA-B-restricted ones. Public signatures in TCR beta pointed to CMV infection and matching HLA type.

Trimming left V 2 bases short and J 1 base short, with 10 bases between. Germline V gene data show CDR1 as SEHNR and CDR2 as FQNEAQ (reference sequence). This CDR3 is 15 amino acids long. As to this clonotype: Its cognate antigen is unknown.

Findings of the study overall: In two of eight donors, the top clonotype was HLA-C-restricted CMV-specific.

TCRdb redid the calling of the reads with MiXCR, one entry per CDR3 protein. The repertoire includes some 500,000 distinct CDR3 sequences, roughly 43% of them detected once, and about half sits in the top ten. V is TRBV7-9 and J is TRBJ2-3; D ambiguous. This clonotype was sampled from a human donor in good health (CMV status not recorded). Some clones in this sample may be carry-over from other donors' samples. Material: cultured PBMCs, obtained from culture after CMV antigen stimulation. CDR3 coding DNA: TGTGCCAGCAGCTTAACGCCTTGGGGCACAGATACGCAGTATTTT. It translates to CASSLTPWGTDTQYF.